This T cell receptor (beta chain) was documented in a study of vaccination effects on CD4 cells after COVID-19. Across the whole study: With the ViraFEST assay, the study expanded antigen-specific CD4+ T cells using viral peptide pools, then sequenced them. Regarding the study as a whole: Sampling in the study covered few convalescent patients and included no early post-infection timepoints. Cross-reactivity with common cold coronaviruses was shown by only 1 of 255 vaccine-induced clones in healthy vaccinees.

Comment on this clone: The target antigen is unknown.

Germline V lookup: CDR1 SNHLY, CDR2 FYNNEI. The CDR3 consists of 13 residues. The V and J ends lost 7 bases and 3 bases, in that order; junction bases with no gene match: 6. Investigators separated out CD4+ T cells once about eleven days of culture had passed. Either the BNT162b2 or mRNA-1273 vaccine was given to participants in two doses. IL-2 medium was substituted for half the medium on days 3 and 7. Produced via immunoSEQ multiplex PCR; TCRdb's table is partial and in-frame only. This sample has approximately 74,000 clones, with 73% found just once. This rearrangement joins TRBV2 to TRBJ2-7, with 7 bases matching TRBD1. Sequenced material: CD4+ T cells from PBMCs cultured without peptide, taken after COVID-19 vaccination. The source is a human donor who received a COVID-19 vaccine. The CDR3 coding sequence is TGTGCCAGCACCGGGGACAGAAACTACGAGCAGTACGTC. Encoded protein: CASTGDRNYEQYV.